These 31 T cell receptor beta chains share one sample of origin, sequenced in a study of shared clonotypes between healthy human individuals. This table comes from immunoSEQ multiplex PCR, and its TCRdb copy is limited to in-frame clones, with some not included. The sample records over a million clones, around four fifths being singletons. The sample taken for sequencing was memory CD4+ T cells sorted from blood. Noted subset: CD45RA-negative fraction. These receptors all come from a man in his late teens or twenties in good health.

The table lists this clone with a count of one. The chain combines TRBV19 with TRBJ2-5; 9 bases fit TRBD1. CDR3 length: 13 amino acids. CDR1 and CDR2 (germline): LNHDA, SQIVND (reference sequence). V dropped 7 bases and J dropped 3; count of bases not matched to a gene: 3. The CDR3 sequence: CASTRTGEETQYF. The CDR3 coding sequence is TGTGCCAGTACCCGGACAGGGGAAGAGACCCAGTACTTC.

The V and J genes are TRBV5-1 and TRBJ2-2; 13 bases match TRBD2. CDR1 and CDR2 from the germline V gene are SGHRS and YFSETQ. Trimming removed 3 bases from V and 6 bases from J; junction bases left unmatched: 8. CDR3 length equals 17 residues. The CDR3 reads CASSSVPGTSGAGELFF. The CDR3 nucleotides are TGCGCCAGCAGCTCGGTTCCCGGGACTAGCGGGGCCGGGGAGCTGTTTTTT.

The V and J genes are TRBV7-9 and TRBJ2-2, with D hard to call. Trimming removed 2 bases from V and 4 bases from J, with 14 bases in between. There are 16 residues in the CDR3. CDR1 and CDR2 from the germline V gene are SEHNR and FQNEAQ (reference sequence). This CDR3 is CASSLRLVPGTGELFF. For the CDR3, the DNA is TGTGCCAGCAGCTTAAGGCTCGTTCCGGGCACCGGGGAGCTGTTTTTT.

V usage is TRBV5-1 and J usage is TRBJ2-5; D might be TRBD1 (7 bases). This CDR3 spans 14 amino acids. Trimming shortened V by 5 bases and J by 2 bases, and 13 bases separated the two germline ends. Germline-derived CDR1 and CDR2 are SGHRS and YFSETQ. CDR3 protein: CASSAQGGQETQYF. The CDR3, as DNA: TGCGCCAGCAGTGCCCAGGGGGGTCAAGAGACCCAGTACTTC. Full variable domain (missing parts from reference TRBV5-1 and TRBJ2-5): KAGVTQTPRYLIKTRGQQVTLSCSPISGHRSVSWYQQTPGQGLQFLFEYFSETQRNKGNFPGRFSGRQFSNSRSEMNVSTLELGDSALYLCASSAQGGQETQYFGPGTRLLVL.

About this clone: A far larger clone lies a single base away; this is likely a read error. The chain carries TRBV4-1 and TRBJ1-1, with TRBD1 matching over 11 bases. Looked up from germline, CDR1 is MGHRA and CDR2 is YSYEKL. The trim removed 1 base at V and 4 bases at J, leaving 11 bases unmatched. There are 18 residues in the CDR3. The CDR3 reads CASSQGLRTGGAFTEAFF. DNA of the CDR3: TGCGCCAGCAGCCAAGGTCTCAGGACAGGGGGCGCGTTCACTGAAGCTTTCTTT.

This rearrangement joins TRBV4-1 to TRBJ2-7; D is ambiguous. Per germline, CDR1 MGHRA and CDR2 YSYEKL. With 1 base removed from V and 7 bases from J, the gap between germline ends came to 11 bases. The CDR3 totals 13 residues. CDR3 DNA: TGCGCCAGCAGCCAAGGCCTAGGAAAAGAGCAGTACTTC. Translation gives CASSQGLGKEQYF.

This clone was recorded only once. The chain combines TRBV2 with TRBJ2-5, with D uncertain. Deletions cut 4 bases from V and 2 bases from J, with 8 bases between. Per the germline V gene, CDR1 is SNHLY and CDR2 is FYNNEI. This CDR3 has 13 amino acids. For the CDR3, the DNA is TGTGCCAGCAGTGTCAACAGACAAGAGACCCAGTACTTC. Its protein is CASSVNRQETQYF.

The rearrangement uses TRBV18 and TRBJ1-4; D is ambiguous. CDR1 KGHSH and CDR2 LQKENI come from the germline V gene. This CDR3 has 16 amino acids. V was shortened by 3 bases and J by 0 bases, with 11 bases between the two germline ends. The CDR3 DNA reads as TGTGCCAGCTCACCTATTAGGGTTGCAACTAATGAAAAACTGTTTTTT. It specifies CASSPIRVATNEKLFF.

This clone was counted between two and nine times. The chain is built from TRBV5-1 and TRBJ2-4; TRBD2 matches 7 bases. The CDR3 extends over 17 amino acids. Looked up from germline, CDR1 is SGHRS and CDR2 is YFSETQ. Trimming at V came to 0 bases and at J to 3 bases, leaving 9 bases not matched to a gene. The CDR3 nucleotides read TGCGCCAGCAGCTTGGCCGGGCTAGCGGTCGGCAAAAACATTCAGTACTTC. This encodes CASSLAGLAVGKNIQYF.

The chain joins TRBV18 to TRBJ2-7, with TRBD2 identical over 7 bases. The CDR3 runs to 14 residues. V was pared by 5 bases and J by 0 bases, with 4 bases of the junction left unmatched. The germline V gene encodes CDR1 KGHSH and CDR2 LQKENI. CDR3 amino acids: CASSRGDYSYEQYF. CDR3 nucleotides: TGTGCCAGCTCAAGAGGGGACTACTCCTACGAGCAGTACTTC.

CDR3 coding DNA: TGTGCCAGCAGCGTAGCTCCGCTGGGGGGGAACACTGAAGCTTTCTTT. Translation gives CASSVAPLGGNTEAFF. The chain joins TRBV9 to TRBJ1-1, with D maybe TRBD1 (5 bases). Germline CDR1 is SGDLS and CDR2 is YYNGEE. The CDR3 sequence is 16 residues long. Trimming removed 0 bases from V and 1 base from J, with 13 bases in between.

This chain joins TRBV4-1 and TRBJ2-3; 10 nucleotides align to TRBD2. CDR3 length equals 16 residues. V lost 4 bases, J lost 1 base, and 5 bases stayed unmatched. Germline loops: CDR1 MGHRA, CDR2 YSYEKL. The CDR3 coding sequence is TGCGCCAGCAGCCGAGAACTAGCGGGACGCACAGATACGCAGTATTTT. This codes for CASSRELAGRTDTQYF.

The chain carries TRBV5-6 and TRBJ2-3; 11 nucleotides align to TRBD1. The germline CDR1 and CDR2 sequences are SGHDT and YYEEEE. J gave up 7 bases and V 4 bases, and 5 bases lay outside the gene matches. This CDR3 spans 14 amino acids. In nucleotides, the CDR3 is TGTGCCAGCAGCGAGGACAGGGGGCTAAATACGCAGTATTTT. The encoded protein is CASSEDRGLNTQYF.

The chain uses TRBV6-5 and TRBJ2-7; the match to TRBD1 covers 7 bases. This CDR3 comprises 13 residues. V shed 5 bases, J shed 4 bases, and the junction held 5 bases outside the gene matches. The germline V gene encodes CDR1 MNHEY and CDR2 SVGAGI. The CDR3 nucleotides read TGTGCCAGCAGTAGGGACAGAAAGTACGAGCAGTACTTC. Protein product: CASSRDRKYEQYF.

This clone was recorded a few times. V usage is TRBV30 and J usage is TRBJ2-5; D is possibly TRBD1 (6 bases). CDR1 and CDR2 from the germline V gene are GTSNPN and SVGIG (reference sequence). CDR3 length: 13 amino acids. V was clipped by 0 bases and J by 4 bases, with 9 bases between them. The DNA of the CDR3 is TGTGCCTGGAGTGTAACAGGGAGAGAGACCCAGTACTTC. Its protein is CAWSVTGRETQYF.

The CDR3 region is CASRTSGGLEQYF. CDR3 nucleotides: TGTGCCAGCAGGACTAGCGGGGGGCTCGAGCAGTACTTC. V usage is TRBV2 and J usage is TRBJ2-7; 13 positions match TRBD2. This CDR3 has 13 amino acids. With V trimmed by 6 bases and J by 6 bases, 2 bases remained unmatched. The germline V gene encodes CDR1 SNHLY and CDR2 FYNNEI.

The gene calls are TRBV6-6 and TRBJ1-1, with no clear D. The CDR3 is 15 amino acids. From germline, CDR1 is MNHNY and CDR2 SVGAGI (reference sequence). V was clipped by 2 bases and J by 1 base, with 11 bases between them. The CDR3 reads CASSYPNRGNTEAFF. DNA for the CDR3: TGTGCCAGCAGTTACCCCAACCGAGGGAACACTGAAGCTTTCTTT.

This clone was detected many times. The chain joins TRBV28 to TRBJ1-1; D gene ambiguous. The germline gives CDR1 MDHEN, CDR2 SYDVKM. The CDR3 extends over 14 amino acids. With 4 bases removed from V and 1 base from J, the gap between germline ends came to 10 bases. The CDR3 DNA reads TGTGCCAGCAGTTCCGACATGAGGAACACTGAAGCTTTCTTT. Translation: CASSSDMRNTEAFF.

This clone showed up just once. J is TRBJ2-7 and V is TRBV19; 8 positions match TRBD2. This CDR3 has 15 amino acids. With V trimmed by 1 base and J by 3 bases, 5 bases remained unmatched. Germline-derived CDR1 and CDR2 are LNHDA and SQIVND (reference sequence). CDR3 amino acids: CASSIGTSGHYEQYF. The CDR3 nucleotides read TGTGCCAGTAGTATAGGAACTAGCGGCCACTACGAGCAGTACTTC.

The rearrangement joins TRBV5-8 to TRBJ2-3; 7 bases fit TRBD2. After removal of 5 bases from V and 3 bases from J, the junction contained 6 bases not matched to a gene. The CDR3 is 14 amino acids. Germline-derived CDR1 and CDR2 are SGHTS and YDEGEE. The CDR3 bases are TGTGCCAGCAGACCAGGCGGGAGTACAGATACGCAGTATTTT. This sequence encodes CASRPGGSTDTQYF. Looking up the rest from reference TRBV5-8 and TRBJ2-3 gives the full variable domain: EAGVTQSPTHLIKTRGQQATLRCSPISGHTSVYWYQQALGLGLQFLLWYDEGEERNRGNFPPRFSGRQFPNYSSELNVNALELEDSALYLCASRPGGSTDTQYFGPGTRLTVL.

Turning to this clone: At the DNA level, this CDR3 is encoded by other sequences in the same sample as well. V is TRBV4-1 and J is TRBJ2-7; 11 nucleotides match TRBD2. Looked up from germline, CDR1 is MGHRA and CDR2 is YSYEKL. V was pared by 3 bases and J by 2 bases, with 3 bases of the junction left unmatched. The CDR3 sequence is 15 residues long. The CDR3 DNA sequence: TGCGCCAGCAGCCAGGGACTAGCGGAAGCCTACGAGCAGTACTTC. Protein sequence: CASSQGLAEAYEQYF.

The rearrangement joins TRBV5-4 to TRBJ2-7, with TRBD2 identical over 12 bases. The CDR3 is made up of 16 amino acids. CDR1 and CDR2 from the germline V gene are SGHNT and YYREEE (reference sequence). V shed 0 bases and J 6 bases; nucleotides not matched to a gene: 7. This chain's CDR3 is CASSLGSSGRASEQYF. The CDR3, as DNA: TGTGCCAGCAGCTTGGGGTCTAGCGGGAGGGCTAGCGAGCAGTACTTC.

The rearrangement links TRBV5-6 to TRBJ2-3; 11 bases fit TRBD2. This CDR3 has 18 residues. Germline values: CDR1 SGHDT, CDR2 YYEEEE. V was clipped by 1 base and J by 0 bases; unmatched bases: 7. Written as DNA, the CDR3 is TGTGCCAGCAGCTTGCGACTAGCGGGGCCCCCTAGCACAGATACGCAGTATTTT. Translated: CASSLRLAGPPSTDTQYF.

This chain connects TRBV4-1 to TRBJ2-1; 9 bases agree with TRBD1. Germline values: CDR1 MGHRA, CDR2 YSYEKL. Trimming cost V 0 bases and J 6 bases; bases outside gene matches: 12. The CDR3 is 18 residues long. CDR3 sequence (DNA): TGCGCCAGCAGCCAAGAAAGCCGGGGACAGGGACGAGCCAATGAGCAGTTCTTC. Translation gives CASSQESRGQGRANEQFF.

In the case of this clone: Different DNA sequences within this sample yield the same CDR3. CDR3 DNA sequence: TGTGCCAGCTCACCGTCGGACACCCGGGGAGCTTTCTTT. This sequence encodes CASSPSDTRGAFF. This rearrangement joins TRBV18 to TRBJ1-1; D is possibly TRBD1 (5 bases). The CDR3 has 13 amino acids. Trimming removed 3 bases from V and 10 bases from J, with 15 bases in between. The germline V gene has CDR1 KGHSH and CDR2 LQKENI.

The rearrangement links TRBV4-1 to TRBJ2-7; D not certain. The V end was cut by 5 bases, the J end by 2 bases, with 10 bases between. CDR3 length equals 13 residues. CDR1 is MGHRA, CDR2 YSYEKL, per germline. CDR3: CASSFGMTYEQYF. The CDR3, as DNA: TGCGCCAGCAGCTTTGGAATGACCTACGAGCAGTACTTC.

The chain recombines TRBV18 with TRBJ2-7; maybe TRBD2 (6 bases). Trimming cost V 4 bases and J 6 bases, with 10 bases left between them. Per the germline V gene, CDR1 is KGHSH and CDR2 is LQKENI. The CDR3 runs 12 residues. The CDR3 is CASSRLDGEQYF. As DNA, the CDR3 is TGTGCCAGCTCACGACTAGACGGCGAGCAGTACTTC.

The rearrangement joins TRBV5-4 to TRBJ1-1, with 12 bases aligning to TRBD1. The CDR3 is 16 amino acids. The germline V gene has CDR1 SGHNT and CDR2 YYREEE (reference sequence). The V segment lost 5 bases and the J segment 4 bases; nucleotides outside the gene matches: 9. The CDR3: CASRNRDRGLFTEAFF. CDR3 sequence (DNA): TGTGCCAGCAGGAATCGGGACAGGGGGCTTTTCACTGAAGCTTTCTTT.

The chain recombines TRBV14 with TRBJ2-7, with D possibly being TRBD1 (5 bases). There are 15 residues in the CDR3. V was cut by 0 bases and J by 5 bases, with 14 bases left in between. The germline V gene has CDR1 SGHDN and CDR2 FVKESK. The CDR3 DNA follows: TGTGCCAGCAGCCAAGATCGCCCCAGGGCCCACGAGCAGTACTTC. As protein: CASSQDRPRAHEQYF. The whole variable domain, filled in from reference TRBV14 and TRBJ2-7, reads EAGVTQFPSHSVIEKGQTVTLRCDPISGHDNLYWYRRVMGKEIKFLLHFVKESKQDESGMPNNRFLAERTGGTYSTLKVQPAELEDSGVYFCASSQDRPRAHEQYFGPGTRLTVT.

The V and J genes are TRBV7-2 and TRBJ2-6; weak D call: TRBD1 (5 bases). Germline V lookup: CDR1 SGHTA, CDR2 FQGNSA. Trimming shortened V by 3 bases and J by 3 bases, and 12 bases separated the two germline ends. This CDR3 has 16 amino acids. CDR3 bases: TGTGCCAGCAGCTTCACTGACAGTTTTGGGGCCAACGTCCTGACTTTC. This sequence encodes CASSFTDSFGANVLTF.

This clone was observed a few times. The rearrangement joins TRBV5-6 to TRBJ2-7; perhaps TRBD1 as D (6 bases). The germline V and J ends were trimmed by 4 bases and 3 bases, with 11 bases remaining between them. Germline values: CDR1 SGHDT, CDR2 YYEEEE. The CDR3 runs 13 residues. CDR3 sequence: CASSADRSYEQYF. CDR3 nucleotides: TGTGCCAGCAGCGCGGACAGAAGCTACGAGCAGTACTTC. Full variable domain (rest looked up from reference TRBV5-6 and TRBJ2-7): DAGVTQSPTHLIKTRGQQVTLRCSPKSGHDTVSWYQQALGQGPQFIFQYYEEEERQRGNFPDRFSGHQFPNYSSELNVNALLLGDSALYLCASSADRSYEQYFGPGTRLTVT.